A single sample gave rise to the 20 T cell receptor beta chains below, sequenced in a study of cytomegalovirus exposure and HLA in healthy donors (dated by TCRdb to 2015 to 2018). Receptors were amplified or captured by the immunoSEQ multiplex PCR assay. For the multiplex PCR, a mixture combining 60 forward primers for TCR Vbeta segments and 13 reverse primers for TCR Jbeta segments was used. Not all clones reach the TCRdb copy of this immuneACCESS table, which keeps in-frame sequences only. Checked studies attribute under half of the gap to unresolved V genes and leave the rest unexplained. This sample is represented by more than 85,000 clones; around 78% of them were singletons. The ten largest clonotypes hold 5.6% of the sample. Material: PBMCs. The origin of the receptors is a male donor in good health and CMV-seronegative.

The rearrangement links TRBV28 to TRBJ2-1, with D perhaps matching TRBD2 (6 bases). The CDR3 has 14 residues. The germline CDR1 and CDR2 sequences are MDHEN and SYDVKM. V was shortened by 4 bases and J by 9 bases, with 16 bases between the two germline ends. In DNA form, the CDR3 reads TGTGCCAGCAGTTCGTCCGGGACTTTTAGTGAGCAGTTCTTC. Translated: CASSSSGTFSEQFF.

The V and J genes are TRBV27 and TRBJ1-1; the match to TRBD1 covers 8 bases. CDR1 and CDR2 (germline): MNHEY, SMNVEV (reference sequence). The V gene end was trimmed by 5 bases and the J gene end by 8 bases; junction bases not matched to a gene: 1. This CDR3 is 11 amino acids long. CDR3 sequence reads: CASSGTGEAFF. CDR3 nucleotide sequence: TGTGCCAGCAGTGGGACAGGAGAAGCTTTCTTT.

The chain links TRBV11-2 to TRBJ2-3; TRBD2 is a possible D gene (6 bases). Trimming took 5 bases from V and 1 from J, leaving 10 bases between them. The CDR3 sequence is 14 residues long. The germline CDR1 and CDR2 sequences are SGHAT and FQNNGV. CDR3 amino acids: CASSLLARTDTQYF. The CDR3 region has the DNA TGTGCCAGCAGCCTGCTAGCGCGCACAGATACGCAGTATTTT.

This clone was recorded only once. This chain links TRBV6-4 with TRBJ1-5, with D unresolved. This CDR3 spans 14 amino acids. Trimming removed 3 bases at V and 6 bases at J, with 12 bases between. Germline CDR1 is MRHNA and CDR2 is SNTAGT. CDR3 DNA sequence: TGTGCCAGCAGTGAGGGTGGAGGAGGTCAGCCCCAGCATTTT. It codes for CASSEGGGGQPQHF.

The V call is TRBV30, the J call TRBJ1-2; D ambiguous. Trimming removed 5 bases from V and 3 bases from J, with 22 bases in between. CDR1 and CDR2 (germline): GTSNPN, SVGIG (reference sequence). The CDR3 runs to 16 residues. CDR3 sequence: CAWVKGDNLAHYGYTF. The CDR3 DNA reads as TGTGCCTGGGTTAAGGGAGACAACTTAGCACACTATGGCTACACCTTC.

This clone was seen a few times. The chain combines TRBV11-3 with TRBJ1-4; TRBD1 matches 7 bases. Germline loops: CDR1 SGHNT, CDR2 YENEEA. The CDR3 covers 19 residues. V dropped 0 bases and J dropped 3; count of bases not matched to a gene: 13. CDR3 region: CASSLDIPFDREPNEKLFF. DNA of the CDR3: TGTGCCAGCAGCTTAGATATCCCGTTCGACAGGGAACCTAATGAAAAACTGTTTTTT.

This chain links TRBV7-8 with TRBJ1-1; maybe TRBD1 (5 bases). The CDR3 has 11 residues. Trimming cost V 6 bases and J 6 bases, with 8 bases left between them. Germline values: CDR1 SGHVS, CDR2 FQNEAQ. The CDR3 DNA reads TGTGCCAGCAGAAGGGGCGCTGAAGCTTTCTTT. This encodes CASRRGAEAFF.

This clone was recorded a few times. CDR3 sequence (DNA): TGTGCCTGGGGGGGGGTTGTGAACACTGAAGCTTTCTTT. Amino acid sequence: CAWGGVVNTEAFF. The rearrangement links TRBV30 to TRBJ1-1; tentatively, D is TRBD1 (5 bases). The germline V gene encodes CDR1 GTSNPN and CDR2 SVGIG (reference sequence). Trimming shortened V by 5 bases and J by 0 bases, and 10 bases separated the two germline ends. This CDR3 comprises 13 residues.

V is TRBV28 and J is TRBJ2-3; tentative D call: TRBD1 (9 bases). V lost 8 bases and J lost 1, with 16 bases in between. Germline V gene data show CDR1 as MDHEN and CDR2 as SYDVKM. This CDR3 contains 15 residues. In DNA form, the CDR3 reads TGTGCCAGCCACGGGAGGGACAGGGGCACAGATACGCAGTATTTT. Protein: CASHGRDRGTDTQYF.

The rearrangement uses TRBV28 and TRBJ1-5, with 10 bases fitting TRBD1. Germline V gene sequence: CDR1 MDHEN, CDR2 SYDVKM. The CDR3 loop spans 13 amino acids. Trimming at V came to 6 bases and at J to 4 bases, leaving 0 bases not matched to a gene. The CDR3 loop reads CASRDRGNQPQHF. The CDR3 DNA is TGTGCCAGCAGGGACAGGGGGAATCAGCCCCAGCATTTT. The full variable domain, rest sourced from reference TRBV28 and TRBJ1-5, is DVKVTQSSRYLVKRTGEKVFLECVQDMDHENMFWYRQDPGLGLRLIYFSYDVKMKEKGDIPEGYSVSREKKERFSLILESASTNQTSMYLCASRDRGNQPQHFGDGTRLSIL.

The chain combines TRBV28 with TRBJ1-1, with no clear D. Germline V gene lookup returns CDR1 MDHEN and CDR2 SYDVKM. This CDR3 is 14 amino acids long. Between the trimmed V and J ends, which lost 3 bases and 2 bases, there was a span of 10 bases. CDR3 amino acids: CASSLITVNTEAFF. CDR3 bases: TGTGCCAGCAGTTTGATTACAGTTAACACTGAAGCTTTCTTT.

The V call is TRBV5-4, the J call TRBJ2-3; 9 bases match TRBD2. Germline CDR1 reads SGHNT; CDR2 reads YYREEE (reference sequence). This CDR3 has 16 residues. V lost 4 bases and J lost 1; bases outside the gene matches: 7. CDR3 nucleotides: TGTGCCAGCAGCCCGGGGAGACTAGCGGGCACAGATACGCAGTATTTT. Encoded protein: CASSPGRLAGTDTQYF. The full variable domain, with the rest looked up from reference TRBV5-4 and TRBJ2-3, is ETGVTQSPTHLIKTRGQQVTLRCSSQSGHNTVSWYQQALGQGPQFIFQYYREEENGRGNFPPRFSGLQFPNYSSELNVNALELDDSALYLCASSPGRLAGTDTQYFGPGTRLTVL.

CDR3 loop: CASSSLRTGDCFSNQPQHF. CDR3 nucleotide sequence: TGTGCCAGCAGTTCCCTTCGGACAGGGGATTGCTTTAGCAATCAGCCCCAGCATTTT. This chain uses TRBV6-7 with TRBJ1-5, with 9 bases lining up with TRBD1. TRBV6-7 is reported as an ORF; its role is uncertain. V lost 4 bases and J lost 0; bases outside the gene matches: 13. The CDR3 is made up of 19 amino acids.

This sequence joins TRBV19 and TRBJ2-7; possibly TRBD1 for D (5 bases). Germline V gene lookup returns CDR1 LNHDA and CDR2 SQIVND (reference sequence). Trimming shortened V by 3 bases and J by 7 bases, and 19 bases separated the two germline ends. This CDR3 is 15 amino acids long. CDR3 sequence reads: CASSILRGQLGEQYF. Here the CDR3 DNA reads TGTGCCAGTAGTATCCTTAGGGGCCAGCTAGGGGAGCAGTACTTC.

This clone was seen only once. This chain joins TRBV14 and TRBJ1-4; D might be TRBD1 (5 bases). With 0 bases removed from V and 10 bases from J, the gap between germline ends came to 21 bases. CDR3 length: 17 residues. Germline CDR1 is SGHDN and CDR2 is FVKESK. CDR3 protein: CASSQDWGGTRSGKLFF. The CDR3 DNA reads as TGTGCCAGCAGCCAAGATTGGGGCGGGACCCGCTCAGGAAAACTGTTTTTT.

The V call is TRBV27, the J call TRBJ2-1; D might be TRBD1 (5 bases). V gave up 3 bases and J gave up 4 bases, with 7 bases separating them. There are 13 residues in the CDR3. Germline V gene lookup returns CDR1 MNHEY and CDR2 SMNVEV (reference sequence). In nucleotides, the CDR3 is TGTGCCAGCAGTTTCTCAGGGTACAATGAGCAGTTCTTC. It codes for CASSFSGYNEQFF.

CDR3 coding DNA: TGTGCCATCCGGGACTCCGATCGGAGCGACTACGAGCAGTACTTC. It codes for CAIRDSDRSDYEQYF. This chain joins TRBV10-3 and TRBJ2-7, with D possibly TRBD2 on 6 matching bases. With 8 bases removed from V and 3 bases from J, the gap between germline ends came to 20 bases. The length of the CDR3 is 15 residues. Per germline, CDR1 ENHRY and CDR2 SYGVKD.

The chain combines TRBV6-5 with TRBJ1-5; possibly TRBD1 for D (5 bases). The germline CDR1 and CDR2 sequences are MNHEY and SVGAGI. Deletions cut 8 bases from V and 7 bases from J, with 15 bases between. The CDR3 runs 13 residues. CDR3 nucleotide sequence: TGTGCCAGCCAGCGGGGCCTGGGACAGCCCCAGCATTTT. Its translation: CASQRGLGQPQHF.

The rearrangement links TRBV7-9 to TRBJ1-5; D is perhaps TRBD1 (5 bases). Trimming pared 5 bases from V and 5 bases from J, leaving 16 bases between. Germline V gene lookup returns CDR1 SEHNR and CDR2 FQNEAQ (reference sequence). The CDR3 has 15 amino acids. CDR3 protein: CASSQDGAEHQPQHF. The CDR3 DNA reads as TGTGCCAGCAGCCAAGATGGGGCGGAGCATCAGCCCCAGCATTTT.

This clone occurred a few times. This sample also contains other DNA sequences that code for the same CDR3. V gene TRBV7-9 combines with J gene TRBJ2-1; D possibly corresponds to TRBD1 (5 bases). V shed 0 bases and J shed 1 base, with 10 bases lying between them. The CDR3 totals 16 residues. The germline V gene encodes CDR1 SEHNR and CDR2 FQNEAQ (reference sequence). The CDR3 protein is CASSLALAGSYNEQFF. CDR3 coding DNA: TGTGCCAGCAGCTTAGCGCTCGCAGGGTCCTACAATGAGCAGTTCTTC.